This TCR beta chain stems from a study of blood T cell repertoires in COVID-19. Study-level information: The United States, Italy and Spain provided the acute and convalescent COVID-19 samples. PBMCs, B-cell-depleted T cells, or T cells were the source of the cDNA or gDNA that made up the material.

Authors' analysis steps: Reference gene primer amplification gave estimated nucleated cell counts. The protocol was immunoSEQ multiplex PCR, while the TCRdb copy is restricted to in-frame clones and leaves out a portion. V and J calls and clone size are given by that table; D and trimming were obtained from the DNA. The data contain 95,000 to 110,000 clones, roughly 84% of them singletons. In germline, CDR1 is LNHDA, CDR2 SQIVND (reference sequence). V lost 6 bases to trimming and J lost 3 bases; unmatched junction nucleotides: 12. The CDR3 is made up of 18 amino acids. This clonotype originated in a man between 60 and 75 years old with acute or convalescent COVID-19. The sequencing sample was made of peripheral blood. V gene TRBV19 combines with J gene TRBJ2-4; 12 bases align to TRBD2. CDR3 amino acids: CASRDLAGGYQGKNIQYF. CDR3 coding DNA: TGTGCCAGTAGAGATCTAGCGGGAGGGTATCAGGGCAAAAACATTCAGTACTTC.